The clone carrying this T cell receptor (beta chain) was counted a few times. Its antigen remains unidentified. Germline V gives CDR1 SSHAT, CDR2 FNYEAQ (reference sequence). The CDR3 contains 15 residues. After removal of 3 bases from V and 3 bases from J, the junction contained 4 bases not matched to a gene. MiXCR was run by TCRdb on the 5' RACE reads, yielding one entry per CDR3 protein. Of roughly 150,000 distinct CDR3 sequences detected, around 15% appear once; the ten largest clones hold about 14%. This sample is drawn from a study of T-cell memory formation after mild COVID-19. Findings and caveats of the study: CD4+ contracting clones were found mainly in CM and EM, and CD8+ ones in EMRA.

Sequences were obtained from PBMCs or a T cell subset sorted from them (not recorded which). This clonotype was sampled from an adult woman who had mild COVID-19 (a few samples of this study predate the infection). Cell type and time point are not known. The V gene is TRBV7-7, the J gene TRBJ2-7, with 11 bases identical to TRBD1. In DNA form, the CDR3 reads TGTGCCAGCAGCTTCGGACAGGGGGCTATCTACGAGCAGTACTTC. Translating it yields CASSFGQGAIYEQYF.